The 3 T cell receptor beta chains listed next were all sequenced from one sample in a study of cytomegalovirus exposure and HLA in healthy donors (dated by TCRdb to the late 2010s). Library creation used the immunoSEQ multiplex PCR assay. The multiplex PCR relied on a mix of 60 forward primers for TCR Vbeta segments and 13 reverse primers for TCR Jbeta segments. This immuneACCESS table, as held by TCRdb, lists in-frame sequences with V and J called but not all clones. Of the missing ones, under half trace to an unresolved V gene in checked studies; the others have no known cause. The sample data list 150,000 to 200,000 clones, and around 82% of these were observed just once. Less than 2% of the sample belongs to the ten largest clones. The sequenced sample was PBMCs. The receptors were gathered from a young man in good health and CMV-seronegative.

The genes are TRBV9 and TRBJ2-1, with 7 bases matching TRBD1. CDR1 and CDR2 from the germline V gene are SGDLS and YYNGEE. This CDR3 contains 13 residues. V shed 3 bases, J shed 9 bases, and the junction held 6 bases outside the gene matches. The CDR3, as DNA: TGTGCCAGCAGCGGCAACAGGGGTACTGAGCAGTTCTTC. Translated: CASSGNRGTEQFF.

The chain couples TRBV28 to TRBJ1-5; the match to TRBD1 covers 9 bases. With V trimmed by 5 bases and J by 7 bases, 18 bases remained unmatched. Germline CDR1 reads MDHEN; CDR2 reads SYDVKM. This CDR3 spans 18 amino acids. CDR3 nucleotide sequence: TGTGCCAGCAGTACATTTTCCGCCCGGGACAGGGCTCGGCAGCCCCAGCATTTT. This translates into CASSTFSARDRARQPQHF.

The chain is built from TRBV29-1 and TRBJ2-7; D gene uncertain. The CDR3 length is 12 residues. CDR1 is SQVTM, CDR2 ANQGSEA, per germline. V was cut by 6 bases and J by 6 bases, with 15 bases left in between. CDR3 nucleotides: TGCAGCGTATCCGGGTTCCCCAGCGAGCAGTACTTC. It yields the protein CSVSGFPSEQYF.